A selection of T cell receptor beta chains follows, all from one sample in a study of cytomegalovirus exposure and HLA in healthy donors. Assay used: immunoSEQ multiplex PCR; TCRdb lists only in-frame clones, some missing. The sample shows more than 90,000 clones, around four fifths of them seen only once. The sequenced sample consisted of PBMCs. The receptor source for this set is a woman between 35 and 50 years old in good health and CMV-seronegative. Both conserved end residues are part of each CDR3. A D gene is named only where the DNA matches it firmly. Size is stated for part of the rows, as once, few or many counts, or as a class when the clone is expanded.

V gene: TRBV5-5
J gene: TRBJ1-5
D gene: TRBD1
clone size: NA
CDR3 protein: CASSQASGGSNQPQHF
CDR3 DNA: TGTGCCAGCAGCCAAGCCTCAGGGGGGAGCAATCAGCCCCAGCATTTT

V gene: TRBV6-5
J gene: TRBJ1-4
D gene: NA
clone size: NA
CDR3 protein: CASSSGAGEKLFF
CDR3 DNA: TGTGCCAGCAGTTCCGGAGCCGGGGAAAAACTGTTTTTT

V gene: TRBV6-5
J gene: TRBJ2-7
D gene: NA
clone size: NA
CDR3 protein: CASSYSREDEQYF
CDR3 DNA: TGTGCCAGCAGTTACTCCAGGGAGGACGAGCAGTACTTC

V gene: TRBV2
J gene: TRBJ2-1
D gene: TRBD2
clone size: NA
CDR3 protein: CATRLTSGSYNEQFF
CDR3 DNA: TGTGCCACGAGGTTAACTAGCGGGAGTTACAATGAGCAGTTCTTC

V gene: TRBV28
J gene: TRBJ2-4
D gene: NA
clone size: NA
CDR3 protein: CASSFREMLAKNIQYF
CDR3 DNA: TGTGCCAGCAGTTTCCGGGAAATGCTAGCCAAAAACATTCAGTACTTC

V gene: TRBV29-1
J gene: TRBJ2-7
D gene: TRBD2
clone size: NA
CDR3 protein: CSVVGFGTSGRVDEQYF
CDR3 DNA: TGCAGCGTTGTGGGGTTTGGGACTAGCGGGAGGGTAGACGAGCAGTACTTC

V gene: TRBV5-1
J gene: TRBJ2-3
D gene: NA
clone size: NA
CDR3 protein: CASSSAGEVTDTQYF
CDR3 DNA: TGCGCCAGCAGCTCCGCCGGTGAGGTCACAGATACGCAGTATTTT

V gene: TRBV7-8
J gene: TRBJ2-7
D gene: NA
clone size: NA
CDR3 protein: CASSPRQIYEQYF
CDR3 DNA: TGTGCCAGCAGCCCACGACAGATCTACGAGCAGTACTTC

V gene: TRBV4-2
J gene: TRBJ2-3
D gene: NA
clone size: NA
CDR3 protein: CASSQDYREWADTQYF
CDR3 DNA: TGTGCCAGCAGCCAAGATTATCGGGAGTGGGCAGATACGCAGTATTTT

V gene: TRBV5-1
J gene: TRBJ2-7
D gene: TRBD2
clone size: NA
CDR3 protein: CASSPRDYFSPYEQYF
CDR3 DNA: TGCGCCAGCAGTCCCCGGGACTACTTTTCTCCCTACGAGCAGTACTTC

V gene: TRBV4-3
J gene: TRBJ2-2
D gene: TRBD2
clone size: few
CDR3 protein: CASSPESSGGLTGELFF
CDR3 DNA: TGCGCCAGCAGCCCCGAATCTAGCGGGGGCCTCACCGGGGAGCTGTTTTTT

V gene: TRBV29-1
J gene: TRBJ1-1
D gene: NA
clone size: few
CDR3 protein: CSAGQMNTEAFF
CDR3 DNA: TGCAGCGCTGGACAGATGAACACTGAAGCTTTCTTT

V gene: TRBV14
J gene: TRBJ2-7
D gene: NA
clone size: NA
CDR3 protein: CASSQVGALGEQYF
CDR3 DNA: TGTGCCAGCAGCCAAGTTGGGGCCCTGGGGGAGCAGTACTTC

V gene: TRBV2
J gene: TRBJ2-7
D gene: TRBD1
clone size: NA
CDR3 protein: CASSTGDGEQYF
CDR3 DNA: TGTGCCAGCAGTACAGGGGATGGCGAGCAGTACTTC

V gene: TRBV11-2
J gene: TRBJ1-5
D gene: NA
clone size: NA
CDR3 protein: CASSPRAGSDFNQPQHF
CDR3 DNA: TGTGCCAGCAGCCCGAGGGCTGGCTCCGACTTTAATCAGCCCCAGCATTTT

V gene: TRBV7-2
J gene: TRBJ2-1
D gene: NA
clone size: NA
CDR3 protein: CASSLASGRTNEQFF
CDR3 DNA: TGTGCCAGCAGCTTAGCTAGCGGCCGTACAAACGAGCAGTTCTTC